This T cell receptor (beta chain) came from a study of blood T cells in healthy people across ages. This clonotype was picked up a small number of times. Germline CDR1 DFQATT, CDR2 SNEGSKA (reference sequence). V trimming: 5 bases; J trimming: 6 bases; junction bases outside the gene matches: 13. The CDR3 runs to 18 residues. A second PCR of 7 to 11 cycles used a sample-barcoded 5' primer and a J-beta primer mix. TCRdb fed the 5' RACE reads into MiXCR, producing one record per CDR3 protein. The repertoire holds around 750,000 distinct CDR3 sequences, about 53% seen once, with 41% in the top ten. Total RNA extracted from each sample amounted to at least 6 micrograms.

The TCR comes from an elderly man in good health. The chain joins TRBV20-1 to TRBJ2-1; 16 bases align to TRBD2. The specimen was blood. This chain's CDR3 is CSAERHGTSGRASNEQFF. The CDR3 nucleotides are TGCAGTGCTGAGCGGCACGGGACTAGCGGGAGGGCCTCCAATGAGCAGTTCTTC.